A single sample gave rise to the 24 T cell receptor beta chains below, sequenced in a study of PD-1 blockade in classical Hodgkin lymphoma. Each and every patient relapsed after autologous stem cell transplantation, and patients got differing brentuximab vedotin exposure. Method: immunoSEQ multiplex PCR; TCRdb's copy keeps in-frame clones and lacks some. This sample carries about 94,000 clones, 89% of them seen once, and the ten largest clones take approximately 11%. The material sequenced was peripheral blood mononuclear cells (PBMCs), taken before the second cycle of nivolumab. The source of these receptors is a human donor with classical Hodgkin lymphoma.

V gene TRBV27 combines with J gene TRBJ2-3, with 10 bases fitting TRBD2. Germline V gene lookup returns CDR1 MNHEY and CDR2 SMNVEV (reference sequence). The CDR3 loop spans 15 amino acids. With V trimmed by 4 bases and J by 2 bases, 3 bases remained unmatched. The CDR3 DNA reads as TGTGCCAGCAGTTCGGGACTAGCGAACACAGATACGCAGTATTTT. Translation: CASSSGLANTDTQYF.

The chain recombines TRBV4-1 with TRBJ2-2, with D perhaps being TRBD1 or TRBD2 (7 bases each). The V end lost 1 base, the J end lost 4 bases, and 10 bases lay between the germline ends. CDR3 length: 15 residues. Germline V gene data show CDR1 as MGHRA and CDR2 as YSYEKL. In DNA form, the CDR3 reads TGCGCCAGCAGCCAAGCAGGGGGGGGCACCGGGGAGCTGTTTTTT. This translates into CASSQAGGGTGELFF.

This chain uses TRBV5-3 with TRBJ2-7; 7 nucleotides align to TRBD2. TRBV5-3 is known as an ORF, though its function is uncertain. Trimming took 4 bases from V and 2 from J; bases not matched to a gene: 15. The CDR3 is 17 amino acids. CDR3 sequence reads: CARSPPLSGILPYEQYF. Written as DNA, the CDR3 is TGTGCCAGAAGCCCTCCCCTAAGCGGGATACTCCCCTACGAGCAGTACTTC.

The gene calls are TRBV9 and TRBJ1-5, with TRBD1 matching 8 bases. Unmatched junction bases numbered 10, after V lost 2 bases and J lost 0 bases. Germline V gene lookup returns CDR1 SGDLS and CDR2 YYNGEE. This CDR3 has 18 residues. CDR3 in amino acids: CASSVGAGGIVSNQPQHF. The CDR3 coding sequence is TGTGCCAGCAGCGTGGGTGCAGGGGGCATCGTTAGCAATCAGCCCCAGCATTTT.

This chain uses TRBV29-1 with TRBJ2-7; possibly TRBD1 for D (6 bases). Germline V gives CDR1 SQVTM, CDR2 ANQGSEA. V shed 1 base and J shed 1 base, with 11 bases lying between them. This CDR3 has 14 amino acids. The CDR3 DNA reads TGCAGCGTTGAAGCCCTAGGGGGATCCTACGAGCAGTACTTC. Protein sequence: CSVEALGGSYEQYF.

The chain recombines TRBV7-7 with TRBJ2-2, with D perhaps matching TRBD2 (6 bases). Germline CDR1 SSHAT, CDR2 FNYEAQ (reference sequence). The CDR3 is 12 residues long. CDR3 protein: CASGPGLGELFF. The CDR3 bases are TGTGCTAGCGGCCCGGGGTTAGGGGAGCTGTTTTTT.

V usage is TRBV27 and J usage is TRBJ2-1; 11 bases are shared with TRBD1. The CDR3 contains 16 residues. V gave up 3 bases and J gave up 6 bases; unmatched junction bases: 7. The germline CDR1 and CDR2 sequences are MNHEY and SMNVEV (reference sequence). The CDR3 reads CASSFSSGTGGNEQFF. Here the CDR3 DNA reads TGTGCCAGCAGTTTTTCCTCCGGGACAGGGGGCAATGAGCAGTTCTTC.

This rearrangement joins TRBV11-2 to TRBJ2-5; D not resolved. From germline, CDR1 is SGHAT and CDR2 FQNNGV. The CDR3 is 12 residues long. Trimming removed 5 bases from V and 2 bases from J, with 6 bases in between. CDR3 in amino acids: CASSPTQETQYF. For the CDR3, the DNA is TGTGCCAGCAGCCCCACGCAAGAGACCCAGTACTTC.

Only one count was recorded for this clone. The rearrangement joins TRBV28 to TRBJ2-7, with D perhaps matching TRBD1 or TRBD2 (5 bases each). CDR1 MDHEN and CDR2 SYDVKM come from the germline V gene. The V end was cut by 7 bases, the J end by 0 bases, with 10 bases between. This CDR3 is built from 13 residues. The CDR3: CASTRDDSYEQYF. The CDR3 coding sequence is TGTGCCAGCACCAGGGACGACTCCTACGAGCAGTACTTC.

The J gene is TRBJ1-1, the V gene TRBV7-6; no clear D. CDR3 size: 15 residues. Germline V gives CDR1 SGHVS, CDR2 FNYEAQ. The germline V and J ends were trimmed by 2 bases and 1 base, with 11 bases remaining between them. The CDR3 is CASSLSPGPNTEAFF. The CDR3 nucleotides read TGTGCCAGCAGCTTATCCCCAGGACCGAACACTGAAGCTTTCTTT.

The chain is built from TRBV4-1 and TRBJ2-3, with TRBD2 identical over 8 bases. The CDR3 runs 17 residues. J lost 3 bases, V lost 1 base, and 9 bases had no gene match. Germline V gene lookup returns CDR1 MGHRA and CDR2 YSYEKL. Here the CDR3 reads CASSQGPAGGATDTQYF. The CDR3 DNA sequence: TGCGCCAGCAGCCAAGGTCCGGCGGGGGGCGCAACAGATACGCAGTATTTT.

J is TRBJ2-1 and V is TRBV19; 11 nucleotides agree with TRBD2. Losses at the gene ends were 4 bases for V and 7 bases for J; bases not matched to a gene: 12. Germline CDR1 reads LNHDA; CDR2 reads SQIVND (reference sequence). The CDR3 contains 17 residues. This chain's CDR3 is CASSTLAGGTSENEQFF. The CDR3 coding sequence is TGTGCCAGTAGTACGCTAGCGGGAGGAACTTCCGAAAATGAGCAGTTCTTC.

This clone was detected a few times. The chain recombines TRBV10-3 with TRBJ1-5, with 7 bases fitting TRBD1. CDR1 is ENHRY and CDR2 is SYGVKD in the germline V gene. With V trimmed by 8 bases and J by 0 bases, 1 base remained unmatched. The CDR3 has 13 residues. CDR3 loop: CAIGTASNQPQHF. The CDR3 DNA follows: TGTGCCATCGGGACAGCTAGCAATCAGCCCCAGCATTTT.

The chain combines TRBV19 with TRBJ1-1; D may be TRBD1 (5 bases). The CDR3 contains 12 residues. The germline V gene has CDR1 LNHDA and CDR2 SQIVND (reference sequence). Between the trimmed V and J ends, which lost 9 bases and 1 base, there was a span of 9 bases. In DNA form, the CDR3 reads TGTGCCAGCCTTACAGGGAACACTGAAGCTTTCTTT. Translated, it gives CASLTGNTEAFF.

This clone was counted many times. The V and J genes are TRBV27 and TRBJ1-5; no reliable D call. The CDR3 has 12 amino acids. In germline, CDR1 is MNHEY, CDR2 SMNVEV (reference sequence). The ends were cut back, 5 bases at V and 3 bases at J, with 5 bases in the middle. The CDR3 reads CASSPLNQPQHF. The CDR3 nucleotides are TGTGCCAGCAGTCCACTCAATCAGCCCCAGCATTTT.

In DNA form, the CDR3 reads TGTGCCAGCAGCCCGACTCACAGGGGCAGTACTGAAGCTTTCTTT. This sequence encodes CASSPTHRGSTEAFF. The chain links TRBV7-9 to TRBJ1-1; 7 nucleotides agree with TRBD1. J gave up 5 bases and V 5 bases, and 11 bases lay outside the gene matches. CDR1 and CDR2 (germline): SEHNR, FQNEAQ (reference sequence). This CDR3 contains 15 residues. Together with reference TRBV7-9 and TRBJ1-1, the CDR3 gives the full variable domain: DTGVSQNPRHKITKRGQNVTFRCDPISEHNRLYWYRQTLGQGPEFLTYFQNEAQLEKSRLLSDRFSAERPKGSFSTLEIQRTEQGDSAMYLCASSPTHRGSTEAFFGQGTRLTVV.

The genes are TRBV25-1 and TRBJ1-1, with D maybe TRBD1 (5 bases). The V gene lost 3 bases and the J gene lost 1 base, with 21 bases spanning the gap. Germline V gene lookup returns CDR1 MGHDK and CDR2 SYGVNS. This CDR3 is 18 amino acids long. CDR3 residues: CASSDLLREGIGNTEAFF. DNA of the CDR3: TGTGCCAGCAGTGACCTTTTGCGGGAGGGGATTGGGAACACTGAAGCTTTCTTT.

The chain carries TRBV7-3 and TRBJ2-4, with 9 bases matching TRBD1. This CDR3 spans 14 amino acids. Per germline, CDR1 SGHTA and CDR2 FQGTGA. Trimming took 7 bases from V and 8 from J; bases not matched to a gene: 9. CDR3 amino acids: CASNHLDRGHIQYF. In nucleotides, the CDR3 is TGTGCCAGCAACCACCTGGACAGGGGTCACATTCAGTACTTC. Using reference TRBV7-3 and TRBJ2-4 for the parts outside the CDR3, the full variable domain is GAGVSQTPSNKVTEKGKYVELRCDPISGHTALYWYRQSLGQGPEFLIYFQGTGAADDSGLPNDRFFAVRPEGSVSTLKIQRTERGDSAVYLCASNHLDRGHIQYFGAGTRLSVL.

V usage is TRBV10-1 and J usage is TRBJ2-1, with 9 nucleotides matching TRBD1. CDR1 is WNHNN, CDR2 SYGVQD, per germline (reference sequence). The V segment lost 6 bases and the J segment 6 bases; nucleotides outside the gene matches: 15. This CDR3 has 17 amino acids. For the CDR3, the DNA is TGCGCCAGCAGCGGAGGGTGGGACAGGGTCGGCGGCAATGAGCAGTTCTTC. This encodes CASSGGWDRVGGNEQFF.

The chain uses TRBV19 and TRBJ2-7, with 9 nucleotides matching TRBD2. This CDR3 contains 14 residues. The germline V gene encodes CDR1 LNHDA and CDR2 SQIVND (reference sequence). V lost 3 bases, J lost 3 bases, and 3 bases stayed unmatched. DNA of the CDR3: TGTGCCAGTAGTATTGCGGGGGGGTTCTACGAGCAGTACTTC. Its protein is CASSIAGGFYEQYF.

The genes are TRBV15 and TRBJ2-1; 8 bases are a match to TRBD1. V dropped 3 bases and J dropped 6; count of bases not matched to a gene: 4. CDR1 LNHNV and CDR2 YYDKDF come from the germline V gene (reference sequence). CDR3 length: 14 amino acids. The CDR3 is CATSSGQGSNEQFF. Here the CDR3 DNA reads TGTGCCACCAGCAGCGGACAGGGAAGCAATGAGCAGTTCTTC. The full variable domain, with the rest looked up from reference TRBV15 and TRBJ2-1, is DAMVIQNPRYQVTQFGKPVTLSCSQTLNHNVMYWYQQKSSQAPKLLFHYYDKDFNNEADTPDNFQSRRPNTSFCFLDIRSPGLGDTAMYLCATSSGQGSNEQFFGPGTRLTVL.

J is TRBJ1-5 and V is TRBV19; D not resolved. In germline, CDR1 is LNHDA, CDR2 SQIVND (reference sequence). The CDR3 is 15 amino acids. Between the trimmed V and J ends, which lost 5 bases and 6 bases, there was a span of 17 bases. The CDR3 region is CASSPTVGVSQPQHF. The DNA for the CDR3 is TGTGCCAGTAGTCCCACGGTGGGAGTTAGTCAGCCCCAGCATTTT.

The chain is built from TRBV4-1 and TRBJ2-1; 11 positions agree with TRBD2. Germline trimming cut 0 bases from V and 4 bases from J; bases unmatched to any gene: 2. The CDR3 consists of 16 residues. CDR1 and CDR2 from the germline V gene are MGHRA and YSYEKL. CDR3 residues: CASSQDVAGGYNEQFF. CDR3 sequence (DNA): TGCGCCAGCAGCCAAGATGTAGCGGGGGGGTACAATGAGCAGTTCTTC.

This chain joins TRBV4-2 and TRBJ2-5; unclear D gene. Germline-derived CDR1 and CDR2 are LGHNA and YNFKEQ. This CDR3 spans 13 amino acids. The V and J ends lost 4 bases and 4 bases respectively, with 10 bases between them. Written as DNA, the CDR3 is TGTGCCAGCAGCCCTAGAGATGGAGAGACCCAGTACTTC. Its protein is CASSPRDGETQYF.